Sequencing of this TCR beta chain was carried out in a study of blood T cell repertoires in COVID-19. Across the whole study: Both acute and convalescent COVID-19 samples were obtained from the United States, Italy and Spain. In each case, the material was cDNA or gDNA derived from T cells, B-cell-depleted T cells, or PBMCs.

Trimming pared 6 bases from V and 1 base from J, leaving 12 bases between. Germline CDR1 reads MGHDK; CDR2 reads SYGVNS. The CDR3 is 14 residues long. Original methodology: The authors estimated nucleated cell counts from reference gene primer amplification. Profiling relied on immunoSEQ multiplex PCR, and the TCRdb table lists in-frame clones only, not all of them. That table is the source of V, J and clone size, and D and trimming were worked out from the DNA. The repertoire holds just over 150,000 clones, with roughly four fifths as singletons. This TCR derives from a woman of 80 years or more with acute or convalescent COVID-19. Sequenced: peripheral blood. The genes are TRBV25-1 and TRBJ1-1, with unresolved D. The chain's CDR3 is CASSRAGSNTEAFF. As DNA, the CDR3 is TGTGCCAGCAGCAGAGCAGGATCGAACACTGAAGCTTTCTTT.